This entry concerns a single TCR beta chain. Read coverage stops 3 residues before the CDR3 terminus; the germline J gene supplies the remainder. This record comes from a study of T cells in women clearing cervical HPV infection. The protocol was immunoSEQ multiplex PCR, while the TCRdb copy is restricted to in-frame clones and leaves out a portion. This sample carries some 46,000 clones, with approximately 34% going to the ten biggest clones. Germline CDR1 and CDR2: GTSNPN and SVGIG (reference sequence). V lost 5 bases, J lost 4 bases, and 14 bases stayed unmatched. This CDR3 is 15 amino acids long. The sequence derives from a woman between 18 and 75 years old with a cervical HPV16 infection that either progressed to CIN3+ or cleared (not recorded which). This chain links TRBV30 with TRBJ2-7; 7 bases match TRBD2. The sample consisted of blood buffy coat. Partial CDR3 DNA: TGTGCCTGGCAACTCCATTGGGGCGGGGGTTACGAG. It codes for CAWQLHWGGGYE. The whole CDR3 sequence reads CAWQLHWGGGYEQYF. The complete variable domain, with remaining parts taken from reference TRBV30 and TRBJ2-7, reads SQTIHQWPATLVQPVGSPLSLECTVEGTSNPNLYWYRQAAGRGLQLLFYSVGIGQISSEVPQNLSASRPQDRQFILSSKKLLLSDSGFYLCAWQLHWGGGYEQYFGPGTRLTVT.